This TCR beta chain stems from a study of blood T cell repertoires in COVID-19. Study in general: Samples taken during acute and convalescent COVID-19 were collected in the United States, Italy and Spain. T cells, B-cell-depleted T cells, or PBMCs provided the cDNA or gDNA that served as material.

Per the original methods: By means of reference gene primer amplification, nucleated cell counts were estimated. Here immunoSEQ multiplex PCR was the method, and the copy in TCRdb shows in-frame clones only, minus some. For V, J and clone size, that table is used; D and trimming come from the DNA. The profile shows roughly 150,000 clones, roughly 86% of them singletons. V shed 1 base, J shed 9 bases, and the junction held 8 bases outside the gene matches. CDR3 length: 16 residues. CDR1 is LGHNA and CDR2 is YNFKEQ in the germline V gene. One Seattle source followed patients from active infection through their disease course.

Sequenced input: peripheral blood. The rearrangement uses TRBV4-2 and TRBJ1-5; 11 bases agree with TRBD1. The source is a woman older than 75 with COVID-19, enrolled during active disease. The CDR3: CASSQGTGGDDLPQHF. CDR3 in DNA: TGTGCCAGCAGCCAAGGGACAGGGGGCGATGACCTGCCCCAGCATTTT.